The clone carrying this T cell receptor (beta chain) has only a few counts. The target antigen is unknown. The same CDR3 arises from other DNA sequences in this sample as well. Germline CDR1 is SGHNT and CDR2 is YYREEE (reference sequence). There are 12 residues in the CDR3. The V gene lost 0 bases and the J gene lost 6 bases, with 6 bases spanning the gap. This specimen belongs to a study of OX40 agonist ivuxolimab in advanced cancers. Study-wide background: Hepatocellular carcinoma, melanoma, renal cell or head and neck cancer occurred in dose-escalation patients. Those enrolled were about 82% male, with a mean age of approximately 60 years and ages from roughly 20 to 85.

Sequencing was performed with immunoSEQ multiplex PCR; in TCRdb, only in-frame clones are kept and a portion is missing. The sample consists of approximately 54,000 clones, 85% to 95% of them appearing once. Study-wide findings and caveats: Among the least clonally expanded were partial responders at 0.1-3.0 mg/kg.

The chain is built from TRBV5-4 and TRBJ1-1; TRBD1 might be the D (6 bases). The sequence came from an adult with an advanced solid tumor such as melanoma, head and neck, liver or kidney cancer. The source was CD4+ or CD8+ T cells sorted from blood, collected in a trial of the OX40 agonist ivuxolimab. The CDR3 nucleotides read TGTGCCAGCAGCTTGGGGGGGCCTGAAGCTTTCTTT. Its protein product is CASSLGGPEAFF.